A selection of T cell receptor beta chains follows, all from one sample in a study of monozygotic twins with inflammatory bowel disease. TCRdb re-called the 5' RACE reads and gives one entry per CDR3 protein, without DNA. This listing includes 110,000 or so distinct CDR3 sequences. The specimen was blood. The origin of the receptors is a human donor with ulcerative colitis or Crohn's disease, or a healthy co-twin of an affected twin (not recorded which). Both conserved end residues are part of each CDR3.

v_call	j_call	cdr3_aa
TRBV5-1	TRBJ1-1	CASSPRTEPSSEAFF
TRBV6-6	TRBJ1-1	CASSHYRPNTEAFF
TRBV5-1	TRBJ2-3	CASSPGDNTDTQYF
TRBV12-3/TRBV12-4	TRBJ2-2	CASSPSTGSTGELFF
TRBV7-2	TRBJ2-1	CASSFAPGQGKNEQFF
TRBV7-9	TRBJ1-5	CASSLWGGAENQPQHF
TRBV11-2	TRBJ2-1	CASSLGPRASYNEQFF
TRBV30	TRBJ1-2	CAWSVGGFASGYTF
TRBV6-1	TRBJ2-7	CASSGKTGGVDEQYF
TRBV5-1	TRBJ2-7	CASSLGPQKEQYF
TRBV2	TRBJ2-1	CASSSKMDSPYNEQFF
TRBV19	TRBJ1-2	CASRGQPSYYGYTF
TRBV3-1	TRBJ2-2	CASSQENTGELFF
TRBV20-1	TRBJ2-7	CSVTLAGGRLAAEQYF
TRBV13	TRBJ2-7	CASSPAPYEQYF
TRBV5-1	TRBJ2-1	CASSLERDNEQFF
TRBV12-3/TRBV12-4	TRBJ1-3	CASSPHGGRRNTIYF
TRBV7-2	TRBJ1-1	CASSLARALNTEAFF
TRBV12-3/TRBV12-4	TRBJ2-3	CASQNVDTQYF
TRBV18	TRBJ1-2	CASSPRERALDYGYTF
TRBV12-3/TRBV12-4	TRBJ1-1	CASSLRTEAFF
TRBV7-9	TRBJ2-1	CASTVRGNYNEQFF
TRBV24-1	TRBJ2-1	CATSDGGVQFF
TRBV20-1	TRBJ2-7	CSASGLAGPSYEQYF
TRBV9	TRBJ2-1	CASSPDRVVYNEQFF
TRBV10-3	TRBJ2-7	CAIRTVAGEGEQYF
TRBV6-6	TRBJ1-1	CASLQGAMNTEAFF
TRBV5-1	TRBJ2-3	CASRDITTDTQYF
TRBV7-9	TRBJ1-3	CASSLISGGSGNTIYF
TRBV5-4	TRBJ2-5	CASRLGTGETQYF
TRBV18	TRBJ1-1	CASSPPKGGMSEAFF
TRBV27	TRBJ2-3	CASSDRNPSTDTQYF
TRBV15	TRBJ1-1	CATSREMFGGLGTEAFF
TRBV12-3/TRBV12-4	TRBJ2-1	CASSGFLGTEFGQFF
TRBV11-2	TRBJ2-3	CASSFSLAGGPSTDTQYF
TRBV3-1	TRBJ1-2	CASSPTSDSASNYGYTF